This entry concerns a single TCR beta chain. Its antigen remains unknown. Since a much larger clone is just one base distant, this may be a read error. Three rounds of nested PCR, following a modified ARM-PCR protocol, produced the TCRbeta library. TCRdb recomputed calls from the multiplex PCR reads with MiXCR, one row per CDR3 protein. The repertoire holds approximately 86,000 distinct CDR3 sequences, with approximately 77% as singletons. The record originates from a study of tumor and adjacent non-tumor tissue in lung cancer. Overall study findings and caveats: TCR diversity was significantly greater in tumor than normal lung tissue.

RNA was extracted from bulk tissue without any cell sorting. The germline gives CDR1 SEHNR, CDR2 FQNEAQ (reference sequence). Trimming took off 5 bases at V and 3 bases at J, with 17 bases between the two ends. The CDR3 sequence is 16 residues long. The genes are TRBV7-9 and TRBJ1-5; no firm D call. This clonotype was sampled from a middle-aged woman with non-small cell lung cancer. Sequenced input: lung tumor tissue. CDR3 nucleotides: TGTGCCAGCAGCCCAAGTGGGAGGATTTCCAATCAGCCCCAGCATTTT. This gives the protein CASSPSGRISNQPQHF.